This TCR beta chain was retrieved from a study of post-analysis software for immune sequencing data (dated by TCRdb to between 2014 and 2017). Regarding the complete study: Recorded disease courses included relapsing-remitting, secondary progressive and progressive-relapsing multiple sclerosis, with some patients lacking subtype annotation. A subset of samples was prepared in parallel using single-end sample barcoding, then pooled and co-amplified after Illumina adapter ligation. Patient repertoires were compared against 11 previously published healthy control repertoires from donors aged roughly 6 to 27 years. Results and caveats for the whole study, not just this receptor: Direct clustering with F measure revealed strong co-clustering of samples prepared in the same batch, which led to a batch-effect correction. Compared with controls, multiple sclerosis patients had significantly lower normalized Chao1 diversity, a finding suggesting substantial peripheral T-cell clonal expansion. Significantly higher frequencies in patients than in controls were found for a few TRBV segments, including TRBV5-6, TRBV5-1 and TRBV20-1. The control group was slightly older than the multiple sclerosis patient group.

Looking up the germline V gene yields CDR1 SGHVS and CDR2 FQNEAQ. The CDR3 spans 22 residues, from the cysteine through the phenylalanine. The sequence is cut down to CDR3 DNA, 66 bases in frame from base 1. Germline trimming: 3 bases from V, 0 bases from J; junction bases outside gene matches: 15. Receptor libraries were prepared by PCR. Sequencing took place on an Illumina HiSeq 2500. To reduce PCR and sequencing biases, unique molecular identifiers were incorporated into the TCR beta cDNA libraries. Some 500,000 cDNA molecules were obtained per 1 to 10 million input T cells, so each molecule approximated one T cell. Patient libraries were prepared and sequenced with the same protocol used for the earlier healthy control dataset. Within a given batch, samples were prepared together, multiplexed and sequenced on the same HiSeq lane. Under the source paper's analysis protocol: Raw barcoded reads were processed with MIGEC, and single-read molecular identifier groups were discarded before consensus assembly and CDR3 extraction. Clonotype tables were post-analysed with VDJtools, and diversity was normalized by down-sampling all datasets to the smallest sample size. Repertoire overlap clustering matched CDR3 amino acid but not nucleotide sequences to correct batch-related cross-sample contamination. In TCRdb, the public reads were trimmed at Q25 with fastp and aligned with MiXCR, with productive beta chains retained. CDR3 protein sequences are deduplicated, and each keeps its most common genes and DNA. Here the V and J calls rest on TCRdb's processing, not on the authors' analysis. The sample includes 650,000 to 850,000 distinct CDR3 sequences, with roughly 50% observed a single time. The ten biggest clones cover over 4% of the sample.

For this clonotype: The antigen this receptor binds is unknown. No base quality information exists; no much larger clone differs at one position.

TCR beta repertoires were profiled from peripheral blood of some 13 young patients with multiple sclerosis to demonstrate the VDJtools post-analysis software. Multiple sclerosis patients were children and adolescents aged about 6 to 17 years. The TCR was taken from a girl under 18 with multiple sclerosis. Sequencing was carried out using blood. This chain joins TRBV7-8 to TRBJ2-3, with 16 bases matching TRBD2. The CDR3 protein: CASSFVYDPGLAGGRSTDTQYF. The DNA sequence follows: TGTGCCAGCAGCTTCGTATACGATCCGGGACTAGCGGGAGGGAGGAGCACAGATACGCAGTATTTT. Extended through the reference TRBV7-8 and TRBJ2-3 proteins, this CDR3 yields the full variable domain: GAGVSQSPRYKVAKRGQDVALRCDPISGHVSLFWYQQALGQGPEFLTYFQNEAQLDKSGLPSDRFFAERPEGSVSTLKIQRTQQEDSAVYLCASSFVYDPGLAGGRSTDTQYFGPGTRLTVL.